This TCR beta chain was obtained from a study of T cell responses to AZD1222 COVID-19 vaccine. General study results and limits: The donor cohort was predominantly white British with a female majority, and clonal diversity may have been underestimated. In all cases, repertoires were sampled only after the peak T cell response. Only a handful of AZD1222 recipients, several in all, had baseline seropositivity.

The table came from immunoSEQ multiplex PCR; TCRdb's copy has only in-frame clones and leaves some out. The data show about 180,000 clones, roughly 89% seen once. The count of this clone is one. The antigen is unknown. Per the germline V gene, CDR1 is SGHTA and CDR2 is FQGTGA. With 2 bases removed from V and 7 bases from J, the gap between germline ends came to 9 bases. CDR3 size: 12 residues. This TCR was sampled from an adult in good health. The sequencing used peripheral blood, collected on day 0 of AZD1222 vaccination. The chain joins TRBV7-3 to TRBJ2-7, with D perhaps being TRBD1 or TRBD2 (5 bases each). Here the CDR3 DNA reads TGTGCCAGCAGCTTAGGGACGGGGGAGCAGTACTTC. Amino acid sequence: CASSLGTGEQYF.